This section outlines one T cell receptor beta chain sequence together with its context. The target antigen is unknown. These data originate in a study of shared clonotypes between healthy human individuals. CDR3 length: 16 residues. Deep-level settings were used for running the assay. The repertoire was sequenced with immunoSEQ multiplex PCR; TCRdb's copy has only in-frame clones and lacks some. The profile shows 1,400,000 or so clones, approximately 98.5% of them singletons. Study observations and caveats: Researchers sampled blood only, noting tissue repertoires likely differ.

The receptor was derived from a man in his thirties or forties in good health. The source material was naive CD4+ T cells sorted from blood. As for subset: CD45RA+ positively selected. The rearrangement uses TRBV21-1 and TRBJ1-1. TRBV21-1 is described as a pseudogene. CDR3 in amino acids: CASSKESGGGSTEAFF. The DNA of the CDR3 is TGTGCCAGCAGCAAAGAGTCAGGGGGAGGGAGCACTGAAGCTTTCTTT.